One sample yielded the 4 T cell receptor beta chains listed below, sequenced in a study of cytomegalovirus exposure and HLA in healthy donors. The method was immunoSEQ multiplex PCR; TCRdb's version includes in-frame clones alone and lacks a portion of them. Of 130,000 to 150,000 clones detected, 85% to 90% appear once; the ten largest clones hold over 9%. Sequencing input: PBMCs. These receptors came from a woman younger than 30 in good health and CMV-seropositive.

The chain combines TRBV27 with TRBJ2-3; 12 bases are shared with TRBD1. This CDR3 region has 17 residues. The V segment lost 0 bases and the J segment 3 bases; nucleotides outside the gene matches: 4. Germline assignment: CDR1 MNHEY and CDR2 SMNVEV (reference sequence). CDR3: CASSLSGQGARTDTQYF. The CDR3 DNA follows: TGTGCCAGCAGTTTATCGGGACAGGGGGCTCGGACAGATACGCAGTATTTT.

The CDR3 loop reads CASSLSQGGNTEAFF. The CDR3 nucleotides are TGCGCCAGCAGCTTGTCCCAGGGAGGGAACACTGAAGCTTTCTTT. The chain is built from TRBV5-1 and TRBJ1-1; D might be TRBD1 (5 bases). There are 15 residues in the CDR3. Germline-derived CDR1 and CDR2 are SGHRS and YFSETQ. With 1 base removed from V and 1 base from J, the gap between germline ends came to 11 bases. Full variable domain (outside the CDR3, taken from reference TRBV5-1 and TRBJ1-1): KAGVTQTPRYLIKTRGQQVTLSCSPISGHRSVSWYQQTPGQGLQFLFEYFSETQRNKGNFPGRFSGRQFSNSRSEMNVSTLELGDSALYLCASSLSQGGNTEAFFGQGTRLTVV.

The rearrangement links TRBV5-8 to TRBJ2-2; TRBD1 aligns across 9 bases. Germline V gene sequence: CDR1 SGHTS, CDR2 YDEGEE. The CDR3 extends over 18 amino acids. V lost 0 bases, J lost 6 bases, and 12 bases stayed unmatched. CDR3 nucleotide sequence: TGTGCCAGCAGCTTGGAGGGGTGGGGACAGGGAAGTGCCGGGGAGCTGTTTTTT. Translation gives CASSLEGWGQGSAGELFF.

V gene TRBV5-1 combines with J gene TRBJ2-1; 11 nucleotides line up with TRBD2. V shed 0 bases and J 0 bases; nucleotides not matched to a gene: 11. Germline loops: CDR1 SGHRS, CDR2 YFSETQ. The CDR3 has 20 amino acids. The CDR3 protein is CASSLAKLAGGLTSYNEQFF. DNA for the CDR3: TGCGCCAGCAGCTTGGCCAAGCTAGCGGGGGGTCTCACCTCCTACAATGAGCAGTTCTTC.